The 24 T cell receptor beta chains listed next were all sequenced from one sample in a study of vaccination effects on CD4 cells after COVID-19. Antigen-specific CD4+ T cells were first expanded with viral peptide pools by the ViraFEST assay and only then sequenced. Isolating CD4+ T cells followed approximately ten days of culture. All participants had two doses of either the BNT162b2 or mRNA-1273 vaccine. These receptors are not linked to any known antigen. TCRdb's table, derived via immunoSEQ multiplex PCR, lists solely in-frame clones and lacks some. The top ten clones hold around a sixth of a sample with around 30,000 clones, 65% to 75% of them seen once. Specimen: CD4+ T cells from PBMCs cultured with HCoV-OC43 spike peptides, collected after COVID-19 vaccination. Described subset: HCoV-OC43 spike overlapping peptide pool stimulation. All receptors derive from a human donor who received a COVID-19 vaccine.

This clone was detected once. The rearrangement uses TRBV27 and TRBJ2-7, with TRBD2 matching over 9 bases. The germline V gene has CDR1 MNHEY and CDR2 SMNVEV (reference sequence). This CDR3 is built from 14 residues. Trimming cost V 3 bases and J 6 bases; bases outside gene matches: 6. The CDR3 region has the DNA TGTGCCAGCAGTTTCGTTAGCGGGAGTGCCGAGCAGTACTTC. Its translation is CASSFVSGSAEQYF.

This sequence joins TRBV4-1 and TRBJ1-4, with D possibly being TRBD1 (5 bases). V lost 1 base and J lost 6, with 12 bases in between. CDR1 and CDR2 from the germline V gene are MGHRA and YSYEKL. The CDR3 has 15 amino acids. CDR3: CASSQAGTAYEKLFF. The CDR3 DNA follows: TGCGCCAGCAGCCAAGCCGGGACCGCGTATGAAAAACTGTTTTTT.

This clone came up a few times. This rearrangement joins TRBV10-1 to TRBJ2-7; 7 nucleotides line up with TRBD1. Germline V lookup: CDR1 WNHNN, CDR2 SYGVQD (reference sequence). V was clipped by 5 bases and J by 6 bases; unmatched bases: 10. CDR3 size: 14 residues. CDR3 sequence (DNA): TGCGCCAGCAGTCCATCTGATAGGGGGCGCGAGCAGTACTTC. Translating it yields CASSPSDRGREQYF.

This clone was seen a handful of times. The genes are TRBV7-9 and TRBJ2-2; 7 bases line up with TRBD1. With 5 bases clipped from V and 6 bases from J, the junction kept 3 bases outside the gene matches. This CDR3 region has 13 residues. The germline V gene encodes CDR1 SEHNR and CDR2 FQNEAQ (reference sequence). CDR3 DNA: TGTGCCAGCAGCCGACAGGGACCCGGGGAGCTGTTTTTT. Its translation: CASSRQGPGELFF.

This sequence joins TRBV13 and TRBJ1-4; 8 bases agree with TRBD1. The CDR3 is 15 residues long. V dropped 4 bases and J dropped 4; count of bases not matched to a gene: 5. In germline, CDR1 is PRHDT, CDR2 FYEKMQ (reference sequence). The CDR3: CASSSRTGNNEKLFF. CDR3 nucleotides: TGTGCCAGCAGCTCGCGGACAGGGAATAATGAAAAACTGTTTTTT.

The chain has TRBV25-1 and TRBJ1-1; no clear D gene. V shed 2 bases and J shed 7 bases, with 17 bases lying between them. The CDR3 covers 15 residues. The germline V gene encodes CDR1 MGHDK and CDR2 SYGVNS. CDR3 in amino acids: CASSEPSKTRGEAFF. CDR3 sequence (DNA): TGTGCCAGCAGTGAACCCAGTAAAACAAGAGGTGAAGCTTTCTTT. Looking up the rest from reference TRBV25-1 and TRBJ1-1 gives the full variable domain: EADIYQTPRYLVIGTGKKITLECSQTMGHDKMYWYQQDPGMELHLIHYSYGVNSTEKGDLSSESTVSRIRTEHFPLTLESARPSHTSQYLCASSEPSKTRGEAFFGQGTRLTVV.

This chain uses TRBV6-4 with TRBJ2-1; no reliable D call. The CDR3 covers 14 residues. CDR1 is MRHNA and CDR2 is SNTAGT in the germline V gene. V was cut by 4 bases and J by 1 base, with 8 bases left in between. The CDR3 loop is CASSADASYNEQFF. In DNA form, the CDR3 reads TGTGCCAGCAGTGCAGACGCGTCCTACAATGAGCAGTTCTTC.

This clone has just a few counts. The rearrangement joins TRBV10-1 to TRBJ2-2; 11 nucleotides agree with TRBD2. CDR3 length: 17 residues. Germline CDR1 WNHNN, CDR2 SYGVQD (reference sequence). V was pared by 3 bases and J by 1 base, with 4 bases of the junction left unmatched. This CDR3 reads CASSDPGLAGNTGELFF. CDR3 nucleotide sequence: TGCGCCAGCAGTGACCCCGGACTAGCGGGGAACACCGGGGAGCTGTTTTTT.

The chain couples TRBV5-4 to TRBJ2-5; D is unresolved. The CDR3 is 12 amino acids. The V and J ends lost 4 bases and 4 bases respectively, with 8 bases between them. Germline V CDR1 and CDR2: SGHNT, YYREEE (reference sequence). The CDR3: CASSSQRETQYF. Here the CDR3 DNA reads TGTGCCAGCAGCAGCCAAAGAGAGACCCAGTACTTC. Full variable domain (remainder filled in from reference TRBV5-4 and TRBJ2-5): ETGVTQSPTHLIKTRGQQVTLRCSSQSGHNTVSWYQQALGQGPQFIFQYYREEENGRGNFPPRFSGLQFPNYSSELNVNALELDDSALYLCASSSQRETQYFGPGTRLLVL.

As DNA, the CDR3 is TGTGCCACCAGTGATTCCGACAGGGCCCGTGGCTACACCTTC. Its protein product is CATSDSDRARGYTF. This rearrangement joins TRBV24-1 to TRBJ1-2, with 7 bases lining up with TRBD1. CDR3 length: 14 residues. Germline assignment: CDR1 KGHDR and CDR2 SFDVKD. V trimming: 2 bases; J trimming: 7 bases; junction bases outside the gene matches: 6.

This clone came up once. This chain uses TRBV3-1 (or the pseudogene TRBV3-2) with TRBJ2-5; weak D call: TRBD1 (6 bases). Germline-derived CDR1 and CDR2 are LGHDT and YNNKEL (reference sequence). V shed 4 bases and J shed 1 base, with 10 bases lying between them. This CDR3 is built from 14 residues. The CDR3 region has the DNA TGTGCCAGCAGCCTGAGGACAGCCCAAGAGACCCAGTACTTC. It yields the protein CASSLRTAQETQYF.

V is TRBV19 and J is TRBJ2-2, with D possibly being TRBD1 (6 bases). Germline V gene lookup returns CDR1 LNHDA and CDR2 SQIVND (reference sequence). V lost 6 bases to trimming and J lost 4 bases, with 15 bases between them. This CDR3 is 15 amino acids long. The CDR3 protein is CASRGGVTSTGELFF. The CDR3 nucleotides are TGTGCCAGTAGAGGGGGAGTCACTTCCACCGGGGAGCTGTTTTTT.

V is TRBV9 and J is TRBJ2-2; possible D gene TRBD1, 5 bases. The V end was cut by 2 bases, the J end by 1 base, with 12 bases between. There are 16 residues in the CDR3. The germline V gene has CDR1 SGDLS and CDR2 YYNGEE. The CDR3 here is CASSVALQGNTGELFF. The CDR3 nucleotides are TGTGCCAGCAGCGTGGCCCTCCAGGGGAACACCGGGGAGCTGTTTTTT. Full variable domain (outside the CDR3, taken from reference TRBV9 and TRBJ2-2): DSGVTQTPKHLITATGQRVTLRCSPRSGDLSVYWYQQSLDQGLQFLIQYYNGEERAKGNILERFSAQQFPDLHSELNLSSLELGDSALYFCASSVALQGNTGELFFGEGSRLTVL.

The chain is built from TRBV27 and TRBJ1-3, with D perhaps matching TRBD1 (5 bases). The V gene lost 4 bases and the J gene lost 4 bases, with 14 bases spanning the gap. Per the germline V gene, CDR1 is MNHEY and CDR2 is SMNVEV (reference sequence). The CDR3 loop spans 15 amino acids. The CDR3 nucleotides are TGTGCCAGCAGTTCGCGGGGCCCCGCCGGAAACACCATATATTTT. The encoded protein is CASSSRGPAGNTIYF.

This rearrangement joins TRBV12-5 to TRBJ2-7; maybe TRBD2 (5 bases). This CDR3 has 12 amino acids. The germline V gene has CDR1 LGHNT and CDR2 FRNRAP. V gave up 3 bases and J gave up 9 bases, with 12 bases separating them. The CDR3, as DNA: TGTGCTAGTGGTTTTGGGGAGTTCGGGCAGTACTTC. Translating it yields CASGFGEFGQYF. Drawing the rest from reference TRBV12-5 and TRBJ2-7, the complete variable domain is DARVTQTPRHKVTEMGQEVTMRCQPILGHNTVFWYRQTMMQGLELLAYFRNRAPLDDSGMPKDRFSAEMPDATLATLKIQPSEPRDSAVYFCASGFGEFGQYFGPGTRLTVT.

This rearrangement joins TRBV19 to TRBJ1-2; D might be TRBD1 (6 bases). Germline V CDR1 and CDR2: LNHDA, SQIVND (reference sequence). The V end was cut by 3 bases, the J end by 4 bases, with 21 bases between. The CDR3 runs 17 residues. The CDR3 sequence is CASSIGGGPLGAYGYTF. In nucleotides, the CDR3 is TGTGCCAGTAGTATCGGGGGCGGTCCCCTCGGGGCCTATGGCTACACCTTC.

This clone was seen a handful of times. The rearrangement joins TRBV10-3 to TRBJ2-1; a possible D gene is TRBD1 (6 bases). Germline CDR1 ENHRY, CDR2 SYGVKD. The CDR3 has 21 residues. V was pared by 0 bases and J by 1 base, with 25 bases between. The CDR3 is CAISESLLRTAVDGSYNEQFF. As DNA, the CDR3 is TGTGCCATCAGTGAGTCTCTATTAAGGACAGCCGTAGACGGTTCCTACAATGAGCAGTTCTTC.

In DNA form, the CDR3 reads TGCGCCAGCAGCGGGCGGACAGGGTCTGGAAACACCATATATTTT. Its translation is CASSGRTGSGNTIYF. The rearrangement uses TRBV5-1 and TRBJ1-3, with 8 nucleotides matching TRBD1. CDR3 length: 15 amino acids. Losses at the gene ends were 4 bases for V and 1 base for J; bases not matched to a gene: 4. Germline V gene sequence: CDR1 SGHRS, CDR2 YFSETQ.

The chain joins TRBV27 to TRBJ2-3; D gene unclear. This CDR3 has 11 amino acids. The V end was cut by 5 bases, the J end by 2 bases, with 2 bases between. The V gene's germline CDR1 is MNHEY and CDR2 SMNVEV (reference sequence). CDR3 amino acids: CASSNTDTQYF. CDR3 nucleotides: TGTGCCAGCAGTAACACAGATACGCAGTATTTT.

The J gene is TRBJ1-3, the V gene TRBV5-1; tentative D call: TRBD1 (5 bases). Looked up from germline, CDR1 is SGHRS and CDR2 is YFSETQ. V was pared by 0 bases and J by 4 bases, with 8 bases between. The CDR3 covers 14 residues. CDR3 nucleotides: TGCGCCAGCAGCTTGGTCGGGACGGGAAACACCATATATTTT. This sequence encodes CASSLVGTGNTIYF.

The rearrangement joins TRBV5-1 to TRBJ2-5; TRBD2 matches at 8 bases. Trimming took 1 base from V and 2 from J; bases not matched to a gene: 7. The germline CDR1 and CDR2 sequences are SGHRS and YFSETQ. CDR3 length: 16 amino acids. This CDR3 reads CASSLYAGGSQETQYF. In nucleotides, the CDR3 is TGCGCCAGCAGCTTGTATGCGGGAGGATCTCAAGAGACCCAGTACTTC. The full variable domain, its missing parts supplied by reference TRBV5-1 and TRBJ2-5, is KAGVTQTPRYLIKTRGQQVTLSCSPISGHRSVSWYQQTPGQGLQFLFEYFSETQRNKGNFPGRFSGRQFSNSRSEMNVSTLELGDSALYLCASSLYAGGSQETQYFGPGTRLLVL.

The rearrangement links TRBV7-9 to TRBJ2-7, with D perhaps matching TRBD2 (5 bases). The CDR3 runs to 13 residues. Germline lookup yields CDR1 SEHNR and CDR2 FQNEAQ (reference sequence). V shed 1 base and J shed 2 bases, with 6 bases lying between them. The CDR3 sequence: CASSLVGAYEQYF. The CDR3, as DNA: TGTGCCAGCAGCTTAGTCGGGGCCTACGAGCAGTACTTC. Together with reference TRBV7-9 and TRBJ2-7, the CDR3 gives the full variable domain: DTGVSQNPRHKITKRGQNVTFRCDPISEHNRLYWYRQTLGQGPEFLTYFQNEAQLEKSRLLSDRFSAERPKGSFSTLEIQRTEQGDSAMYLCASSLVGAYEQYFGPGTRLTVT.

The V and J genes are TRBV10-3 and TRBJ1-5, with 8 bases that match TRBD1. The CDR3 totals 13 residues. The germline gives CDR1 ENHRY, CDR2 SYGVKD. Trimming cost V 10 bases and J 4 bases; bases outside gene matches: 6. CDR3 residues: CATSTGVNQPQHF. CDR3 DNA sequence: TGTGCCACCTCGACAGGGGTAAATCAGCCCCAGCATTTT.

The rearrangement links TRBV11-2 to TRBJ1-5; 9 nucleotides align to TRBD1. This CDR3 has 16 amino acids. The J segment lost 5 bases and the V segment lost 1 base, leaving 6 bases of the junction unmatched. Germline lookup yields CDR1 SGHAT and CDR2 FQNNGV. CDR3 in amino acids: CASSLGTGATDQPQHF. Here the CDR3 DNA reads TGTGCCAGCAGCTTAGGGACAGGGGCAACCGATCAGCCCCAGCATTTT.